This T cell receptor beta chain was identified during a study of T cells in localized non-small cell lung cancer. Findings and limits, study-wide: In the blood, greater T cell density corresponded to longer overall survival.

Data came from immunoSEQ multiplex PCR; TCRdb stores just in-frame clones and leaves some out. The sample gives around 30,000 clones, about 90% of which show up once; around 4.2% is in the top ten. The CDR3 consists of 13 residues. The V and J ends lost 0 bases and 6 bases respectively, with 6 bases between them. CDR1 and CDR2 from the germline V gene are SGHVS and FQNEAQ. Comment on this clone: As yet, its antigen is unknown.

The material sequenced was peripheral blood mononuclear cells, taken before any cancer treatment. The source is a woman aged 40-69 years with stage III lung adenocarcinoma. The chain recombines TRBV7-8 with TRBJ2-1; D is undetermined. The CDR3 nucleotides read TGTGCCAGCAGCTTAGCCCTTATCAATGAGCAGTTCTTC. This encodes CASSLALINEQFF. The full variable domain, with the rest looked up from reference TRBV7-8 and TRBJ2-1, is GAGVSQSPRYKVAKRGQDVALRCDPISGHVSLFWYQQALGQGPEFLTYFQNEAQLDKSGLPSDRFFAERPEGSVSTLKIQRTQQEDSAVYLCASSLALINEQFFGPGTRLTVL.